These T cell receptor beta chains were read from a single sample in a study of blood T cell repertoires in COVID-19. Libraries were prepared by immunoSEQ multiplex PCR; TCRdb keeps only in-frame clonotypes and omits some of them. The table lists over 350,000 clones, roughly 89% of them singletons. Sequences were obtained from PBMCs or T cells enriched from blood (not recorded which). These receptors were obtained from a woman aged 50 to 60 who had recovered from COVID-19. The CDR3 runs from the conserved cysteine through the conserved F or W. A D gene is named only where the DNA matches it firmly. Clone size is given for some rows only: seen once, a few or many times, or a class if the clone is expanded.

.,.,TRBV27,TRBJ1-1,CASSWRPPTGKATEAFF,TGTGCCAGCAGCTGGCGGCCTCCCACTGGAAAGGCCACTGAAGCTTTCTTT
.,TRBD2,TRBV24-1,TRBJ2-3,CATSDGEGSTDTQYF,TGTGCCACCAGTGATGGGGAGGGGAGCACAGATACGCAGTATTTT
.,.,TRBV19,TRBJ1-2,CASSIGPGDYGYTF,TGTGCCAGTAGTATCGGGCCGGGGGACTATGGCTACACCTTC
.,TRBD1,TRBV4-1,TRBJ1-5,CASSQDDRGNSQSVIKPQHF,TGCGCCAGCAGCCAAGACGACAGGGGGAATTCTCAATCAGTAATAAAGCCCCAGCATTTT
.,.,TRBV7-2,TRBJ1-5,CASSPTPRGQNNQPQHF,TGTGCCAGCAGCCCGACCCCTAGAGGGCAGAATAATCAGCCCCAGCATTTT
.,.,TRBV18,TRBJ1-2,CASSLREAGYTF,TGTGCCAGCTCACTCAGGGAAGCTGGCTACACCTTC
.,.,TRBV3-1/TRBV3-2,TRBJ1-1,CASSRPMTGGAGTEAFF,TGTGCCAGCAGCCGACCCATGACTGGGGGCGCAGGCACTGAAGCTTTCTTT
.,.,TRBV6-1,TRBJ2-1,CASSEARQGYYNEQFF,TGTGCCAGCAGTGAAGCGCGTCAGGGATACTACAATGAGCAGTTCTTC
.,.,TRBV27,TRBJ1-4,CASSLSRRPNEKLFF,TGTGCCAGCAGTTTATCGAGGCGGCCGAATGAAAAACTGTTTTTT
.,.,TRBV19,TRBJ1-6,CASSIGQGGSPLHF,TGTGCCAGTAGTATTGGGCAGGGAGGCTCACCCCTCCACTTT
.,.,TRBV15,TRBJ1-1,CATSRPSTEAFF,TGTGCCACCAGCAGACCCTCCACTGAAGCTTTCTTT
.,.,TRBV10-3,TRBJ2-7,CAISGKESYEQYF,TGTGCCATCAGTGGGAAGGAGTCCTACGAGCAGTACTTC
.,TRBD2,TRBV6-5,TRBJ2-1,CASSSLAGGYNEQFF,TGTGCCAGCAGTTCCCTAGCGGGGGGGTACAATGAGCAGTTCTTC
.,.,TRBV30,TRBJ2-7,CAWATLFGYEQYF,TGTGCCTGGGCGACACTTTTTGGTTACGAGCAGTACTTC
.,.,TRBV12-3/TRBV12-4,TRBJ1-1,CASSLVRGEAFF,TGTGCCAGCAGTTTGGTCAGGGGAGAAGCTTTCTTT
.,TRBD1,TRBV19,TRBJ1-1,CASRAGTGSFEAFF,TGTGCCAGTAGAGCCGGGACAGGGTCTTTTGAAGCTTTCTTT
few,.,TRBV6-5,TRBJ2-7,CASRGRTGPSYEQYF,TGTGCCAGCAGGGGGAGGACAGGACCCTCCTACGAGCAGTACTTC
.,TRBD2,TRBV4-2,TRBJ2-3,CASSQELAGGADTQYF,TGTGCCAGCAGCCAGGAACTAGCGGGGGGCGCAGATACGCAGTATTTT
.,.,TRBV2,TRBJ1-3,CASTNPYANSGNTIYF,TGTGCCAGCACTAACCCATATGCCAACTCTGGAAACACCATATATTTT
.,.,TRBV7-8,TRBJ2-2,CASSLAGAGELFF,TGTGCCAGCAGCTTAGCAGGGGCCGGGGAGCTGTTTTTT
.,.,TRBV25-1,TRBJ2-5,CASSKQGFRETQYF,TGTGCCAGCAGTAAACAGGGATTTCGGGAGACCCAGTACTTC
.,TRBD1,TRBV3-1/TRBV3-2,TRBJ1-2,CASSQGWGQGWGYTF,TGTGCCAGCAGCCAAGGATGGGGACAGGGTTGGGGCTACACCTTC
.,.,TRBV2,TRBJ1-3,CASSAGRAPGNTIYF,TGTGCCAGCAGTGCGGGGAGGGCACCTGGAAACACCATATATTTT
.,.,TRBV9,TRBJ1-4,CASSGSGGVREKLFF,TGTGCCAGCAGCGGATCTGGGGGGGTGCGAGAAAAACTGTTTTTT
.,.,TRBV4-3,TRBJ1-1,CASSQRLQGTEAFF,TGCGCCAGCAGCCAACGTTTACAGGGCACTGAAGCTTTCTTT
.,.,TRBV27,TRBJ1-3,CASSSRQLDTIYF,TGTGCCAGCAGTTCCCGACAGCTCGACACCATATATTTT
.,.,TRBV11-1,TRBJ2-1,CASSAGRGTIYNEQFF,TGTGCCAGCAGCGCCGGACGGGGAACTATCTACAATGAGCAGTTCTTC
.,.,TRBV30,TRBJ1-2,CAWTLHGGVSGLYGYTF,TGTGCCTGGACCCTCCATGGGGGGGTGTCGGGTCTCTATGGCTACACCTTC
.,.,TRBV3-1/TRBV3-2,TRBJ2-7,CASSHSGEQYF,TGTGCCAGCAGCCACTCAGGCGAGCAGTACTTC
.,.,TRBV2,TRBJ2-7,CASSFTTEYEQYF,TGTGCCAGCAGTTTTACGACAGAGTACGAGCAGTACTTC
few,TRBD1,TRBV7-9,TRBJ1-5,CASSFSQGAIGQPQHF,TGTGCCAGCAGCTTCTCACAGGGGGCAATAGGTCAGCCCCAGCATTTT
.,.,TRBV18,TRBJ1-4,CASSPPLGRGEKLFF,TGTGCCAGCTCACCACCGCTGGGGCGGGGTGAAAAACTGTTTTTT
.,.,TRBV6-1,TRBJ1-6,CASSEVGGGNSPLHF,TGTGCCAGCAGTGAAGTGGGAGGGGGGAATTCACCCCTCCACTTT
.,.,TRBV6-4,TRBJ1-2,CASSEWQGYGYTF,TGTGCCAGCAGTGAATGGCAGGGCTATGGCTACACCTTC
few,.,TRBV5-5,TRBJ1-1,CASSLVDRRTEAFF,TGTGCCAGCAGCTTGGTAGACAGGAGGACTGAAGCTTTCTTT
.,.,TRBV4-2,TRBJ2-3,CASSQVAFPPRDTQYF,TGTGCCAGCAGCCAAGTAGCGTTCCCACCCCGGGATACGCAGTATTTT
.,.,TRBV3-1/TRBV3-2,TRBJ1-4,CASSPSPYVTGFGEKLFF,TGTGCCAGCAGCCCCTCACCTTACGTGACAGGTTTCGGGGAAAAACTGTTTTTT
.,TRBD2,TRBV7-8,TRBJ2-5,CASSLVTSGGALKTQYF,TGTGCCAGCAGCTTAGTAACTAGCGGGGGGGCCTTAAAGACCCAGTACTTC
.,.,TRBV6-2/TRBV6-3,TRBJ1-2,CASSQTTENYGYTF,TGTGCCAGCAGTCAGACGACAGAAAACTATGGCTACACCTTC
.,.,TRBV5-1,TRBJ2-7,CASRFMDSTTYEQYF,TGCGCCAGCAGATTTATGGACAGTACTACCTACGAGCAGTACTTC
.,.,TRBV7-2,TRBJ1-5,CASSLQQGGNQPQHF,TGTGCCAGCAGCTTACAACAGGGCGGGAATCAGCCCCAGCATTTT
.,.,TRBV7-9,TRBJ1-4,CASSLSGGSANEKLFF,TGTGCCAGCAGCTTATCGGGGGGCTCGGCTAATGAAAAACTGTTTTTT
.,TRBD2,TRBV4-1,TRBJ2-5,CASSQIAGESSKETQYF,TGCGCCAGCAGCCAAATAGCGGGGGAGTCTTCCAAAGAGACCCAGTACTTC
.,TRBD2,TRBV5-1,TRBJ2-5,CASSPGLVMAETQYF,TGCGCCAGCAGCCCCGGACTAGTTATGGCCGAGACCCAGTACTTC
.,.,TRBV5-1,TRBJ2-5,CASSLVRGRGETQYF,TGCGCCAGCAGCTTGGTGCGGGGGCGCGGAGAGACCCAGTACTTC
.,.,TRBV30,TRBJ1-5,CAWNIADNQPQHF,TGTGCCTGGAACATTGCAGATAATCAGCCCCAGCATTTT
.,TRBD1,TRBV5-1,TRBJ2-5,CASSLPADRERQETQYF,TGCGCCAGCAGCTTGCCAGCGGACAGGGAACGCCAAGAGACCCAGTACTTC
.,.,TRBV5-1,TRBJ1-2,CASMSGGASNYGYTF,TGCGCCAGCATGTCCGGGGGGGCTTCTAACTATGGCTACACCTTC
.,TRBD2,TRBV5-1,TRBJ2-1,CASSERGDFYNEQFF,TGCGCCAGCAGCGAGCGGGGAGACTTTTACAATGAGCAGTTCTTC
.,TRBD1,TRBV19,TRBJ1-5,CASSNRDRYQPQHF,TGTGCCAGTAGTAACCGGGACAGATATCAGCCCCAGCATTTT
.,TRBD1,TRBV5-1,TRBJ1-1,CASTTGQGYEAFF,TGCGCCAGCACCACGGGACAGGGGTATGAAGCTTTCTTT
.,.,TRBV15,TRBJ1-4,CATSRGPGVANEKLFF,TGTGCCACCAGCAGAGGTCCGGGGGTTGCTAATGAAAAACTGTTTTTT
.,.,TRBV11-2,TRBJ1-1,CASSLGLFDFQNTEAFF,TGTGCCAGCAGCTTAGGACTATTTGATTTCCAAAACACTGAAGCTTTCTTT